These T cell receptor beta chains were read from a single sample in a study of shared clonotypes between healthy human individuals. The table came from immunoSEQ multiplex PCR; TCRdb's copy has only in-frame clones and leaves some out. Here the sample spans 750,000 to 1,000,000 clones, around 92% being singletons. The sequenced sample was naive CD8+ T cells sorted from blood. Every receptor here comes from a man aged 30 to 39 in good health. The CDR3 runs from the conserved cysteine through the conserved F or W. D genes are given only for firm matches. Clone sizes are given selectively: once, few, many, or a class where the clone is expanded.

abundance | j_gene | d_gene | v_gene | CDR3aa | CDR3nt
- | TRBJ2-1 | TRBD2 | TRBV7-8 | CASSLVLGGTSGMLQFF | TGTGCCAGCAGCTTAGTCTTGGGGGGGACTAGCGGGATGCTTCAGTTCTTC
- | TRBJ2-7 | - | TRBV5-3 | CARSHPYEQYF | TGTGCCAGAAGCCATCCCTACGAGCAGTACTTC
- | TRBJ2-7 | - | TRBV4-1 | CASSQDYYYEQYF | TGCGCCAGCAGCCAAGACTATTATTACGAGCAGTACTTC
- | TRBJ2-3 | TRBD2 | TRBV9 | CASSVEGGRASTDTQYF | TGTGCCAGCAGCGTAGAGGGCGGGAGGGCGAGCACAGATACGCAGTATTTT
- | TRBJ2-7 | - | TRBV7-9 | CASSLYPGPQYYEQYF | TGTGCCAGCAGCTTGTACCCCGGGCCCCAATACTACGAGCAGTACTTC
- | TRBJ2-7 | - | TRBV11-2 | CASSGYSGDSYYEQYF | TGTGCCAGCAGCGGTTACTCAGGGGACTCCTACTACGAGCAGTACTTC
- | TRBJ1-2 | TRBD1 | TRBV28 | CASSLHFLADREVYGYTF | TGTGCCAGCAGTTTGCACTTCTTGGCGGACAGGGAAGTTTATGGCTACACCTTC
- | TRBJ2-7 | TRBD2 | TRBV29-1 | CSVGVSGGYEQYF | TGCAGCGTTGGGGTTAGCGGGGGCTACGAGCAGTACTTC
- | TRBJ1-2 | - | TRBV27 | CASSSFRQSYGYTF | TGTGCCAGCAGTTCTTTTCGACAGAGCTATGGCTACACCTTC
- | TRBJ2-7 | - | TRBV5-4 | CASSLDPGDEQYF | TGTGCCAGCAGCTTGGACCCAGGGGACGAGCAGTACTTC
- | TRBJ1-5 | - | TRBV4-2 | CASSQDWRGSASQPQHF | TGTGCCAGCAGCCAAGATTGGAGGGGCAGTGCTAGTCAGCCCCAGCATTTT
- | TRBJ2-2 | - | TRBV7-7 | CASSPMSGELFF | TGTGCTAGCAGTCCAATGTCCGGGGAGCTGTTTTTT
- | TRBJ1-2 | - | TRBV27 | CASSLLGPMKDYGYTF | TGTGCCAGCAGTCTACTAGGCCCCATGAAGGACTATGGCTACACCTTC
- | TRBJ1-4 | - | TRBV2 | CASSETTDNEKLFF | TGTGCCAGCAGTGAGACAACCGATAATGAAAAACTGTTTTTT
- | TRBJ1-1 | - | TRBV11-2 | CASSLVSPVPLEAFF | TGTGCCAGCAGCTTAGTATCGCCTGTACCTTTGGAAGCTTTCTTT
- | TRBJ1-1 | - | TRBV27 | CASADRKGVDTEAFF | TGTGCCAGCGCCGACAGGAAAGGCGTGGACACTGAAGCTTTCTTT
- | TRBJ2-2 | - | TRBV19 | CASSIGRDYTGELFF | TGTGCCAGTAGTATAGGCAGGGACTACACCGGGGAGCTGTTTTTT
- | TRBJ1-1 | - | TRBV4-3 | CASSQDNMRGYLNTEAFF | TGCGCCAGCAGCCAAGATAATATGCGGGGTTACCTGAACACTGAAGCTTTCTTT
- | TRBJ1-2 | - | TRBV29-1 | CSVEGAAPDYGYTF | TGCAGCGTTGAAGGGGCAGCGCCCGACTATGGCTACACCTTC
- | TRBJ2-1 | TRBD1 | TRBV6-6 | CASSLGTGSFKGEQFF | TGTGCCAGCAGTCTTGGGACAGGGAGTTTCAAAGGTGAGCAGTTCTTC
- | TRBJ2-1 | TRBD1 | TRBV5-5 | CASSLEWRTGARNEQFF | TGTGCCAGCAGCTTAGAATGGCGGACAGGGGCGCGGAATGAGCAGTTCTTC
once | TRBJ1-1 | - | TRBV6-1 | CASTMDSTEAFF | TGTGCCAGCACCATGGACAGCACTGAAGCTTTCTTT
- | TRBJ2-1 | - | TRBV6-6 | CASSYSRERSYNEQFF | TGTGCCAGCAGTTACTCCCGGGAGAGGTCCTACAATGAGCAGTTCTTC
once | TRBJ2-3 | TRBD2 | TRBV7-9 | CASSGTSGARASTDTQYF | TGTGCCAGCAGCGGAACTAGCGGAGCTCGTGCTAGCACAGATACGCAGTATTTT
- | TRBJ2-5 | TRBD2 | TRBV7-9 | CASSLASGRQETQYF | TGTGCCAGCAGCTTGGCTAGCGGGCGCCAAGAGACCCAGTACTTC
- | TRBJ2-7 | - | TRBV29-1 | CSVDRLGEQYF | TGCAGCGTTGACCGGTTGGGCGAGCAGTACTTC
- | TRBJ1-2 | - | TRBV6-5 | CASSIHSGEGYTF | TGTGCCAGCAGTATCCACTCAGGGGAAGGCTACACCTTC
- | TRBJ2-7 | - | TRBV4-3 | CASSQVRDDYEQYF | TGCGCCAGCAGCCAAGTTCGGGATGACTACGAGCAGTACTTC
- | TRBJ2-5 | - | TRBV27 | CASSSRIARETQYF | TGTGCCAGCAGTTCGCGGATCGCGCGAGAGACCCAGTACTTC
- | TRBJ2-2 | TRBD1 | TRBV6-6 | CASSQPGGGYTGELFF | TGTGCCAGCAGTCAACCAGGGGGCGGGTACACCGGGGAGCTGTTTTTT
- | TRBJ2-7 | - | TRBV6-4 | CASSETGTHEQYF | TGTGCCAGCAGTGAGACCGGGACTCACGAGCAGTACTTC
- | TRBJ2-7 | - | TRBV5-1 | CASSLAPVGGGEQYF | TGCGCCAGCAGCTTGGCCCCTGTAGGGGGAGGGGAGCAGTACTTC
- | TRBJ2-1 | - | TRBV27 | CASIEHIHNEQFF | TGTGCCAGCATAGAGCACATACACAATGAGCAGTTCTTC